This T cell receptor (beta chain) is from a study of T cells after yellow fever vaccination. Study conclusions and caveats: Clones that expanded after primary vaccination mostly reappeared after the booster (nearly 98% CD4, roughly 90% CD8). High-abundance clonotypes from the bulk population could contaminate FACS-sorted repertoires.

TCRdb redid the calling of the 5' RACE reads with MiXCR, one entry per CDR3 protein. The table shows around 230,000 distinct CDR3 sequences, with more than 6.5% occurring only once. CDR1 is SNHLY, CDR2 FYNNEI, per germline. The CDR3 contains 14 residues. V lost 3 bases and J 7 bases, leaving 13 bases between the germline ends. This clonotype was recorded a few times. The target antigen is unknown. Sequencing used CD4+ T cells sorted from PBMCs, obtained on the day of the yellow fever booster vaccination. This receptor was taken from a man aged 30 to 39 who received the YFV17D yellow fever vaccine. The chain recombines TRBV2 with TRBJ1-5; maybe TRBD1 (5 bases). CDR3 bases: TGTGCCAGCAGTGACAGGCAGGGAGGCCAGCCCCAGCATTTT. Protein: CASSDRQGGQPQHF.